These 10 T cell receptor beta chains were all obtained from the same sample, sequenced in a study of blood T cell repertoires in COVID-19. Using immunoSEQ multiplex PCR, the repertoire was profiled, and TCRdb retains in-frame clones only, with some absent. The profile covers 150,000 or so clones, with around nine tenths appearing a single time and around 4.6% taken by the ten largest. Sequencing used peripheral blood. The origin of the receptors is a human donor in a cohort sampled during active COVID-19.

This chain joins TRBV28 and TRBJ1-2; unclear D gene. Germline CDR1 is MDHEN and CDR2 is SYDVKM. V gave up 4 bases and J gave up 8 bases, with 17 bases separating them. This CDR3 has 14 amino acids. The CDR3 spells CASSSPGNLEGYTF. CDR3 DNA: TGTGCCAGCAGTTCTCCGGGAAACTTAGAAGGCTACACCTTC.

The CDR3 is CASSLGGEFPQPQHF. In nucleotides, the CDR3 is TGTGCCAGCAGCTTGGGGGGAGAGTTCCCACAGCCCCAGCATTTT. The chain combines TRBV5-4 with TRBJ1-5, with D uncertain. This CDR3 spans 15 amino acids. Germline V gene lookup returns CDR1 SGHNT and CDR2 YYREEE (reference sequence). V lost 0 bases and J lost 7, with 14 bases in between.

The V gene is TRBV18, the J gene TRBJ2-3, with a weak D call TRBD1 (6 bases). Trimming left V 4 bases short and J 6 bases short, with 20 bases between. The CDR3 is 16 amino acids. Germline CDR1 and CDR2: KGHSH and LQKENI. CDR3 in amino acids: CASSQITTQGLDTQYF. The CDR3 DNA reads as TGTGCCAGCTCACAAATAACAACTCAGGGGCTGGATACGCAGTATTTT.

The CDR3 sequence: CASSTSGTSLYEQYF. The CDR3 nucleotides read TGTGCCAGTTCTACTTCCGGGACTAGCCTCTACGAGCAGTACTTC. The rearrangement joins TRBV19 to TRBJ2-7; 9 bases map to TRBD2. Trimming took 8 bases from V and 3 from J; bases not matched to a gene: 11. The CDR3 totals 15 residues. Germline values: CDR1 LNHDA, CDR2 SQIVND (reference sequence).

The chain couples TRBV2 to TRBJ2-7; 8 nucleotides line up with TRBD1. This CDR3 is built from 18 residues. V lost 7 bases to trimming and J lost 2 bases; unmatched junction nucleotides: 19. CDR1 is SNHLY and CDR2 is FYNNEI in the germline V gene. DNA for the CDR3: TGTGCCAGCACGGGTCTGGGATATCCGGACAGGGCTCCCTACGAGCAGTACTTC. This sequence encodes CASTGLGYPDRAPYEQYF. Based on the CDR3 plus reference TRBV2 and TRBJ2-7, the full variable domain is EPEVTQTPSHQVTQMGQEVILRCVPISNHLYFYWYRQILGQKVEFLVSFYNNEISEKSEIFDDQFSVERPDGSNFTLKIRSTKLEDSAMYFCASTGLGYPDRAPYEQYFGPGTRLTVT.

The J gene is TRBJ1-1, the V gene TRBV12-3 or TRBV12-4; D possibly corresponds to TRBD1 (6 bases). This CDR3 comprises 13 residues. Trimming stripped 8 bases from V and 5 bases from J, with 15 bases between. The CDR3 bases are TGTGCCAGCCTAACAGGGAGAGGGACTGAAGCTTTCTTT. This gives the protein CASLTGRGTEAFF.

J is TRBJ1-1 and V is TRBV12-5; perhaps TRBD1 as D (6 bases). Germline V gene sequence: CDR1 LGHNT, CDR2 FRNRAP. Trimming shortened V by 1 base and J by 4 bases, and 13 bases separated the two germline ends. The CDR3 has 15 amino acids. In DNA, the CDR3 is TGTGCTAGTGGTTTGGAAGGGGGAGTAGGCACTGAAGCTTTCTTT. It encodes CASGLEGGVGTEAFF.

The CDR3 loop reads CASSNSGGATDTQYF. The CDR3, as DNA: TGTGCCAGCAGCAATAGCGGGGGCGCCACAGATACGCAGTATTTT. The J gene is TRBJ2-3, the V gene TRBV7-3; 9 bases are a match to TRBD2. V shed 5 bases, J shed 2 bases, and the junction held 5 bases outside the gene matches. The CDR3 totals 15 residues. Germline CDR1 and CDR2: SGHTA and FQGTGA.

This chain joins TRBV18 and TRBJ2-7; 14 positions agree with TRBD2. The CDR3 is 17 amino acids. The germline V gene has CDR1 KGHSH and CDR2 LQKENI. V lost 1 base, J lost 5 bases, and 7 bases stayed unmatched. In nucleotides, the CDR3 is TGTGCCAGCTCACCACGAACAGGGACTAGCGGGAGCGACGAGCAGTACTTC. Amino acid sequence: CASSPRTGTSGSDEQYF.

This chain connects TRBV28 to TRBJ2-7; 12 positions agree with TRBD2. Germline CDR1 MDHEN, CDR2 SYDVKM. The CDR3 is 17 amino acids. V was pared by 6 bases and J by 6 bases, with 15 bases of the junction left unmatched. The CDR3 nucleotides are TGTGCCAGCAGATCCCCCCTAGCGGGAGGGCCCAGGGGCGAGCAGTACTTC. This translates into CASRSPLAGGPRGEQYF.